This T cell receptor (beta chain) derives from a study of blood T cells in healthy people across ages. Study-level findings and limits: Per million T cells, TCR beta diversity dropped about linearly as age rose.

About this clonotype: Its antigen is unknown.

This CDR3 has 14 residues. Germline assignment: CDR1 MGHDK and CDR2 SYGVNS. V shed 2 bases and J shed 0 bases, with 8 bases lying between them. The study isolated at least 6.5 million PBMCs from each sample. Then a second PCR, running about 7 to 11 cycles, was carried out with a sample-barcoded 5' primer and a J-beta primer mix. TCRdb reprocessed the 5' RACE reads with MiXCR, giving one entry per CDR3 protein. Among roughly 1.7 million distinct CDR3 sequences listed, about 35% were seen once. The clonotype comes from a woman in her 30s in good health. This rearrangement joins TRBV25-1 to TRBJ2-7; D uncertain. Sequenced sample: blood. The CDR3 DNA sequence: TGTGCCAGCAGTGAACAGGACCTCTCCTACGAGCAGTACTTC. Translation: CASSEQDLSYEQYF.